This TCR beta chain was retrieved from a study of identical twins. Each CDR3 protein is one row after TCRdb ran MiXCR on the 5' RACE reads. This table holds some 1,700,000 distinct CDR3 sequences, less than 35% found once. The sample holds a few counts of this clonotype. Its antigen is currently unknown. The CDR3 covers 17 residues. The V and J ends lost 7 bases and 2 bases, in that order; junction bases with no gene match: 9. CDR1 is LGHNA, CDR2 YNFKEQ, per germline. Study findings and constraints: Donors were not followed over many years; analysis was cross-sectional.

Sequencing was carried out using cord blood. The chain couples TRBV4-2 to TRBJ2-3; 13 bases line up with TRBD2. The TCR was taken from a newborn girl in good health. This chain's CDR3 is CASTLRGLAGPTDTQYF. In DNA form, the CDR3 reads TGTGCCAGCACCCTGCGGGGACTAGCGGGACCCACAGATACGCAGTATTTT.